Listed below are T cell receptor beta chains from one sample, sequenced in a study of T cell repertoires in cytomegalovirus infection. TCRdb re-derived calls from the reads in MiXCR, one entry per CDR3 protein. The sample has hundreds of thousands of distinct CDR3 sequences; roughly 26% are singletons. Sequencing was performed on CD8+ T cells from PBMCs. The receptors were gathered from a human donor in good health (CMV status not recorded). Some clones in this sample may be carry-over from other donors' samples. Each CDR3 is given with its conserved first and last residue. The D gene is left open where the match is weak. Size values are once, few and many counts, or a class for expanded clones, and some rows have none.

NA NA TRBJ1-2 TRBV29-1 CSVEAGPQNDYGYTF TGCAGCGTTGAGGCAGGGCCCCAAAACGACTATGGCTACACCTTC
NA many TRBJ2-1 TRBV7-6 CASSLGPFYNEQFF TGTGCCAGCAGCTTAGGGCCTTTCTACAATGAGCAGTTCTTC
NA few TRBJ1-2 TRBV28 CASSEGWSNYGYTF TGTGCCAGCAGTGAAGGTTGGAGCAACTATGGCTACACCTTC
TRBD2 many TRBJ2-7 TRBV27 CASSLSSGGTTSYEQYF TGTGCCAGCAGTTTATCTAGCGGGGGAACCACTTCCTACGAGCAGTACTTC
NA NA TRBJ2-1 TRBV11-2 CASSLRKEGVYNEQFF TGTGCCAGCAGCTTAAGAAAAGAGGGGGTCTACAATGAGCAGTTCTTC
TRBD2 few TRBJ2-2 TRBV7-6 CASSPGLAGGPGTGELFF TGTGCCAGCAGCCCTGGACTAGCGGGGGGGCCCGGCACCGGGGAGCTGTTTTTT
NA many TRBJ2-3 TRBV7-6 CASSPPGVGTDTQYF TGTGCCAGCAGCCCCCCGGGGGTTGGGACAGATACGCAGTATTTT
NA many TRBJ2-3 TRBV6-1 CASRIRQVSTDTQYF TGTGCCAGCCGAATTAGACAGGTTTCCACAGATACGCAGTATTTT
NA many TRBJ1-5 TRBV7-2 CASSLNPGHPNQPQHF TGTGCCAGCAGCTTAAATCCGGGACACCCCAATCAGCCCCAGCATTTT
TRBD1 many TRBJ2-1 TRBV12-3/TRBV12-4 CASHFLIPGTGDSNEQFF TGTGCCAGTCATTTCTTAATCCCCGGGACAGGGGATAGTAATGAGCAGTTCTTC
NA many TRBJ2-1 TRBV27 CASSFHRNEQFF TGTGCCAGCAGTTTCCATAGAAATGAGCAGTTCTTC
NA few TRBJ2-7 TRBV7-9 CASSLRARGGYEQYF TGTGCCAGCAGCTTAAGGGCCAGGGGAGGCTACGAGCAGTACTTC
TRBD1 few TRBJ1-5 TRBV2 CASSPDRGRQPQHF TGTGCCAGCAGTCCCGACAGGGGGAGGCAGCCCCAGCATTTT
TRBD2 NA TRBJ2-1 TRBV4-1 CASSQVRTGLAGVSSYNEQFF TGCGCCAGCAGCCAAGTTCGAACAGGACTAGCGGGGGTTTCCTCCTACAATGAGCAGTTCTTC
TRBD1 few TRBJ2-1 TRBV28 CASSLSSGGRFF TGTGCCAGCAGTTTATCCTCAGGGGGAAGGTTCTTC
NA NA TRBJ1-1 TRBV28 CASGHPSTEAFF TGTGCCAGCGGACACCCAAGCACTGAAGCTTTCTTT
NA few TRBJ2-1 TRBV29-1 CSAEGAVMLAYNEQFF TGCAGCGCCGAAGGGGCGGTAATGCTCGCCTACAATGAGCAGTTCTTC
NA few TRBJ1-1 TRBV28 CASSPQILGDTEAFF TGTGCCAGCAGCCCCCAAATTTTGGGCGACACTGAAGCTTTCTTT
TRBD1 NA TRBJ2-7 TRBV28 CASSDRDRAYEQYF TGTGCCAGCAGTGATCGGGACAGGGCCTACGAGCAGTACTTC
NA NA TRBJ2-7 TRBV29-1 CSVEARDGTYEQYF TGCAGCGTTGAAGCACGGGACGGAACCTACGAGCAGTACTTC
NA NA TRBJ2-1 TRBV4-3 CASSHLTGGQNNEQFF TGCGCCAGCAGCCACTTGACCGGGGGGCAAAACAATGAGCAGTTCTTC
TRBD2 many TRBJ2-5 TRBV12-5 CASGLATSEQETQYF TGTGCTAGTGGTTTGGCGACTAGCGAACAAGAGACCCAGTACTTC
NA NA TRBJ1-1 TRBV27 CASSFYMNTEAFF TGTGCCAGCAGTTTCTACATGAACACTGAAGCTTTCTTT
TRBD2 NA TRBJ2-1 TRBV2 CAIRGGAYHNEQFF TGTGCCATCCGCGGGGGGGCGTACCACAATGAGCAGTTCTTC
NA few TRBJ1-2 TRBV4-3 CASSQQYTNYGYTF TGCGCCAGCAGTCAGCAATATACTAACTATGGCTACACCTTC
NA NA TRBJ2-1 TRBV29-1 CSVEGEREQFF TGCAGCGTTGAAGGGGAGCGGGAGCAGTTCTTC
TRBD1 few TRBJ1-1 TRBV20-1 CSARDEQGILAEAFF TGCAGTGCTAGAGACGAACAGGGGATCCTCGCTGAAGCTTTCTTT
NA NA TRBJ1-1 TRBV12-3/TRBV12-4 CASSPVTATEAFF TGTGCCAGCAGCCCCGTGACGGCCACTGAAGCTTTCTTT
NA few TRBJ2-7 TRBV7-6 CASSDWGEGYEQYF TGTGCCAGCAGCGATTGGGGTGAGGGCTACGAGCAGTACTTC
TRBD1 NA TRBJ1-1 TRBV12-3/TRBV12-4 CASSYRQGLAEAFF TGTGCCAGCAGTTATCGACAGGGGCTCGCTGAAGCTTTCTTT
TRBD1 many TRBJ2-2 TRBV12-3/TRBV12-4 CASSARQGNTGELFF TGTGCCAGCAGTGCCCGACAGGGGAACACCGGGGAGCTGTTTTTT
NA NA TRBJ2-2 TRBV27 CASSLTSPGELFF TGTGCCAGCAGTTTGACTAGTCCCGGGGAGCTGTTTTTT
NA few TRBJ1-1 TRBV28 CASSFWALGTEAFF TGTGCCAGCAGTTTCTGGGCCCTTGGGACTGAAGCTTTCTTT
TRBD2 many TRBJ2-3 TRBV12-5 CASGFSSGAGRADTQYF TGTGCTAGTGGTTTTTCCTCCGGGGCCGGGAGGGCAGATACGCAGTATTTT
TRBD1 NA TRBJ1-5 TRBV6-2/TRBV6-3 CAGGTGLNQPQHF TGTGCCGGGGGGACAGGCCTAAATCAGCCCCAGCATTTT
TRBD1 NA TRBJ1-1 TRBV28 CASSIDRGTEAFF TGTGCCAGCAGTATCGACAGGGGGACTGAAGCTTTCTTT
NA few TRBJ1-2 TRBV12-3/TRBV12-4 CASTPGLPGTYGYTF TGTGCCAGCACCCCCGGCCTCCCGGGGACCTATGGCTACACCTTC
TRBD1 few TRBJ2-7 TRBV5-4 CASSSGQGVREQYF TGTGCCAGCAGCTCCGGACAGGGAGTGAGAGAGCAGTACTTC
TRBD1 few TRBJ2-7 TRBV11-2 CASSLKGARSEQYF TGTGCCAGCAGCTTAAAGGGGGCGCGGTCCGAGCAGTACTTC
TRBD2 few TRBJ2-1 TRBV6-2/TRBV6-3 CASFVSGGRAYNEQFF TGTGCCAGCTTCGTTAGCGGGGGGCGGGCTTACAATGAGCAGTTCTTC
NA few TRBJ2-7 TRBV15 CATSRDYSQSSYEQYF TGTGCCACCAGCAGAGATTACTCCCAAAGCTCCTACGAGCAGTACTTC
TRBD2 NA TRBJ2-5 TRBV29-1 CSVDPGLAGAETQYF TGCAGCGTTGACCCGGGACTAGCGGGGGCAGAGACCCAGTACTTC
TRBD1 NA TRBJ2-1 TRBV7-3 CASRSPTGEQFF TGTGCCAGCAGATCCCCGACAGGGGAGCAGTTCTTC
NA many TRBJ1-5 TRBV7-9 CASSLDIGSNQPQHF TGTGCCAGCAGCTTAGATATTGGTAGCAATCAGCCCCAGCATTTT
TRBD2 few TRBJ2-5 TRBV14 CASSHPTSGGPRTQYF TGTGCCAGCAGCCATCCTACTAGCGGGGGGCCAAGGACCCAGTACTTC
TRBD2 NA TRBJ2-1 TRBV6-2/TRBV6-3 CASSYERGWGNEQFF TGTGCCAGCAGTTACGAGCGGGGATGGGGCAATGAGCAGTTCTTC
TRBD1 few TRBJ1-4 TRBV7-3 CASSPTGPNEKLFF TGTGCCAGCTCCCCGACAGGGCCTAATGAAAAACTGTTTTTT